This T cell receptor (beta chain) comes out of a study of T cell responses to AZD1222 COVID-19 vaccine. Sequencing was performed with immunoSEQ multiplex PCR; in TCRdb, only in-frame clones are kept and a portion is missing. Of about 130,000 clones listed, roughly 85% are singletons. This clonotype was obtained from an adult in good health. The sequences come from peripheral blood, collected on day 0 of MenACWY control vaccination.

CDR3 sequence: CASSLPLTWVNTEAFF. The CDR3 nucleotides read TGTGCCAGCAGTTTACCTCTTACTTGGGTAAACACTGAAGCTTTCTTT. The genes are TRBV28 and TRBJ1-1, with D unresolved. CDR3 size: 16 residues. V was cut by 2 bases and J by 2 bases, with 15 bases left in between. Per the germline V gene, CDR1 is MDHEN and CDR2 is SYDVKM.